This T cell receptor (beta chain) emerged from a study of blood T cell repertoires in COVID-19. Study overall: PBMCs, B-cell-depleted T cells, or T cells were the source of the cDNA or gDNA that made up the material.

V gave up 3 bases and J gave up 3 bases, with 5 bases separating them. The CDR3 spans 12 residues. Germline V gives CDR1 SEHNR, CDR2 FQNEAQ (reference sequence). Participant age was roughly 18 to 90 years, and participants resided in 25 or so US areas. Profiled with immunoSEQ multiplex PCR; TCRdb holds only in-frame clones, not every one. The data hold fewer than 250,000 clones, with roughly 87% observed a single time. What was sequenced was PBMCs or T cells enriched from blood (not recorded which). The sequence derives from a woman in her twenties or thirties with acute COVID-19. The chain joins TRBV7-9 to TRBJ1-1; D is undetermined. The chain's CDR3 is CASSFTDTEAFF. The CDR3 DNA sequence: TGTGCCAGCAGCTTTACGGACACTGAAGCTTTCTTT.